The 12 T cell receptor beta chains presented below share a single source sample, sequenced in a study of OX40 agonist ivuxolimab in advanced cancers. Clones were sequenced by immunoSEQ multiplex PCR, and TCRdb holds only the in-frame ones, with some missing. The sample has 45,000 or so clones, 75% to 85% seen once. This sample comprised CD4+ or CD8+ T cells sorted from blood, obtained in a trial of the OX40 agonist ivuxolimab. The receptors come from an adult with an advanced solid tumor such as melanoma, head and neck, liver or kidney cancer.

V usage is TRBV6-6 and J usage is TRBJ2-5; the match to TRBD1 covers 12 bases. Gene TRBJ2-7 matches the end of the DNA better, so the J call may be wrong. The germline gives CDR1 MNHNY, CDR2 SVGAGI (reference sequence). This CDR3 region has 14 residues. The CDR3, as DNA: TGTGCCAGCAGCGGGACAGGGGGCGGGTACGAGCAGTACTTC. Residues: CASSGTGGGYEQYF.

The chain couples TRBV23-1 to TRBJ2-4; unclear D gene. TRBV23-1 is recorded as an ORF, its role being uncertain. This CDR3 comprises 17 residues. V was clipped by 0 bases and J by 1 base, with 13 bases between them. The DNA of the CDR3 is TGCGCCAGCAGTCAATCGGAAGGGTTAGAGGCCAAAAACATTCAGTACTTC. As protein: CASSQSEGLEAKNIQYF.

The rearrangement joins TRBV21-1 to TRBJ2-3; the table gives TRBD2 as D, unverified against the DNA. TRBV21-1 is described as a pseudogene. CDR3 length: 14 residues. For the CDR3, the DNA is TGTGCCACCTGTTCCCGCGGGGGCGGGGATACGCAGTATTTT. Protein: CATCSRGGGDTQYF.

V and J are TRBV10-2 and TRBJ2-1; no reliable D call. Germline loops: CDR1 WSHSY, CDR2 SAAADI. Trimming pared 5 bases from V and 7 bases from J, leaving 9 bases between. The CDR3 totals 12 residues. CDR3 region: CASSKSVNEQFF. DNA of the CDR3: TGCGCCAGCAGTAAGAGTGTAAATGAGCAGTTCTTC.

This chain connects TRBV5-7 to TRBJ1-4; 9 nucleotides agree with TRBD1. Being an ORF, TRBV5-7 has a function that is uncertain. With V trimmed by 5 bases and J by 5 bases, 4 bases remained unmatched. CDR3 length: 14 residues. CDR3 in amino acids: CASSRDRANEKLFF. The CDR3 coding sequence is TGTGCCAGCAGTCGGGACAGGGCAAATGAAAAACTGTTTTTT.

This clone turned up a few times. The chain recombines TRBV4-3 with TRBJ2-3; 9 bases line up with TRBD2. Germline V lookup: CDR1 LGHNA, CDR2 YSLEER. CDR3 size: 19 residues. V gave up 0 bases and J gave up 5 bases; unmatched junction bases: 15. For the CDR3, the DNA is TGCGCCAGCAGCCAAGATGCCGGCGGGGGGGCCGGGGGGAAAGATACGCAGTATTTT. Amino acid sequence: CASSQDAGGGAGGKDTQYF.

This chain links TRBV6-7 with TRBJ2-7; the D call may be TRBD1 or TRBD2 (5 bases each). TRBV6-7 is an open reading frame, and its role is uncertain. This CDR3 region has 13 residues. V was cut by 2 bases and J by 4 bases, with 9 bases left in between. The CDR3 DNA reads TGTGCCAGCAGTTACGGGGGTCGGTACGAGCAGTACTTC. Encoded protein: CASSYGGRYEQYF.

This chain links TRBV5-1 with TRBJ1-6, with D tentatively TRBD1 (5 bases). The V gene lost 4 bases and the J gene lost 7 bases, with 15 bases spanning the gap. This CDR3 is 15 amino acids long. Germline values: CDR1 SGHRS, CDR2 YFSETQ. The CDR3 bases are TGCGCCAGCAGCCCGGGGGGTGGCGGAAATTCACCCCTCCACTTT. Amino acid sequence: CASSPGGGGNSPLHF.

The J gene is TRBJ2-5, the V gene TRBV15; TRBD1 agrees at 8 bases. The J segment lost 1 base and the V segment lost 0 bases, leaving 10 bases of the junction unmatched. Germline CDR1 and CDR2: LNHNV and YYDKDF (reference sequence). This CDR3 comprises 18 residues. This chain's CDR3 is CATSRELQGAPSQETQYF. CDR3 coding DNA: TGTGCCACCAGCAGAGAACTTCAGGGGGCGCCCAGCCAAGAGACCCAGTACTTC. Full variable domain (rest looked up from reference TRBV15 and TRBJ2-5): DAMVIQNPRYQVTQFGKPVTLSCSQTLNHNVMYWYQQKSSQAPKLLFHYYDKDFNNEADTPDNFQSRRPNTSFCFLDIRSPGLGDTAMYLCATSRELQGAPSQETQYFGPGTRLLVL.

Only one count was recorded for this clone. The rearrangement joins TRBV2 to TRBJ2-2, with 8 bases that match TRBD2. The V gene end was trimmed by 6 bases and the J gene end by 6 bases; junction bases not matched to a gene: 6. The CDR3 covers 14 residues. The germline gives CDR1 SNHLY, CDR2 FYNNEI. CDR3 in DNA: TGTGCCAGCAGGGGGACTAGGGTTCCCGGGGAGCTGTTTTTT. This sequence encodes CASRGTRVPGELFF.

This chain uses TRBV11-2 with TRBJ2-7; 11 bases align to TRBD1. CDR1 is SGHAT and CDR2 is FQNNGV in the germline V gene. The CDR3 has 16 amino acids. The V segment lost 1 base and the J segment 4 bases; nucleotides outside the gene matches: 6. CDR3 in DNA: TGTGCCAGCAGCTTAGGGGTCGGACAGGGGGCATACGAGCAGTACTTC. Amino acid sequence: CASSLGVGQGAYEQYF.

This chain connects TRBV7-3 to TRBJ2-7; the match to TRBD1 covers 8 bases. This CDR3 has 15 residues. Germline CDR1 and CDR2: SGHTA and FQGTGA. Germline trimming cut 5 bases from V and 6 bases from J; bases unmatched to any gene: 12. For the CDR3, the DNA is TGTGCCAGCAGCCCCTCCGGGACAGGTCCCCGCGAGCAGTACTTC. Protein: CASSPSGTGPREQYF.